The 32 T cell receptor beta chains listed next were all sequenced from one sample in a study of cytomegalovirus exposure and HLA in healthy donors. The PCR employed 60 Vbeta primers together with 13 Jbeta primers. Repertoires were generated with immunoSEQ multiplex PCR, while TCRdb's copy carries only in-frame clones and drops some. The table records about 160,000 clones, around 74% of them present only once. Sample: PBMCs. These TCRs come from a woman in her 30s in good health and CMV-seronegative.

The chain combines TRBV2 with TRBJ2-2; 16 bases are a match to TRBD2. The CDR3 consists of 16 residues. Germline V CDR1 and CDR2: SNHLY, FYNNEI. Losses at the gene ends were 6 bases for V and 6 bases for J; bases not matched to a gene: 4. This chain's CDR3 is CASRDGTSGGAGELFF. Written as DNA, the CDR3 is TGTGCCAGCAGGGACGGGACTAGCGGGGGGGCCGGGGAGCTGTTTTTT.

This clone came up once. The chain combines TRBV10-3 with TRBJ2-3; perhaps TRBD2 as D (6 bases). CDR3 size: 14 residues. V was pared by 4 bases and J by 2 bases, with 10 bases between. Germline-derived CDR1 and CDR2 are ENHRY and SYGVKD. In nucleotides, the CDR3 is TGTGCCATCAGTGCGAGCGGGCCCACAGATACGCAGTATTTT. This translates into CAISASGPTDTQYF.

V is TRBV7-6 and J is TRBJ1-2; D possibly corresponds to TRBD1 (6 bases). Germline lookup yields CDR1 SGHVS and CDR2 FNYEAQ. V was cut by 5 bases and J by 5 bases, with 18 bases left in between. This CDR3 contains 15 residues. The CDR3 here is CASSPATGFVYGYTF. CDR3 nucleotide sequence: TGTGCCAGCAGCCCAGCAACAGGGTTTGTTTATGGCTACACCTTC. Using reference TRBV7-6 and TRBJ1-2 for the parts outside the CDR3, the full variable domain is GAGVSQSPRYKVTKRGQDVALRCDPISGHVSLYWYRQALGQGPEFLTYFNYEAQQDKSGLPNDRFSAERPEGSISTLTIQRTEQRDSAMYRCASSPATGFVYGYTFGSGTRLTVV.

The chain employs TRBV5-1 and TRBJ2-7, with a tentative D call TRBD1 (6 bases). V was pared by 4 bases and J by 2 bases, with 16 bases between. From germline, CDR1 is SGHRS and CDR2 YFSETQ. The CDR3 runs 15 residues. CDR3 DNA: TGCGCCAGCAGCGGGGAGTGGGACACCCCCTACGAGCAGTACTTC. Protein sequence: CASSGEWDTPYEQYF.

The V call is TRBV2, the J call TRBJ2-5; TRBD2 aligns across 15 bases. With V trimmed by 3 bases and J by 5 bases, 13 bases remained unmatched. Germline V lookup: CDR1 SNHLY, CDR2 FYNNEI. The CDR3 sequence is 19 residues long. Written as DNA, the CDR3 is TGTGCCAGCAGTGAGATCGCCGGGACTAGCGGGGGGATTCGGGAGACCCAGTACTTC. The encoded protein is CASSEIAGTSGGIRETQYF.

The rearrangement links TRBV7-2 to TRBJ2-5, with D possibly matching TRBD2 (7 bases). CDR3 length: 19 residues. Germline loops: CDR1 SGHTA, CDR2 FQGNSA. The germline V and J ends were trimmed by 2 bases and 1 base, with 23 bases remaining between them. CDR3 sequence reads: CASSLPPGAGANPQETQYF. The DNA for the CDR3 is TGTGCCAGCAGCTTACCCCCGGGTGCGGGGGCGAACCCCCAAGAGACCCAGTACTTC.

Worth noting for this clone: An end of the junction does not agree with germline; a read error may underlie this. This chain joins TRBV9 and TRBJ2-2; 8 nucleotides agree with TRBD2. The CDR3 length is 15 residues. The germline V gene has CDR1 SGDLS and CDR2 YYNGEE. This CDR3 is CAGSVAGGNTGELFF. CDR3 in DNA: TGTGCCGGCAGCGTCGCGGGGGGAAACACCGGGGAGCTGTTTTTT.

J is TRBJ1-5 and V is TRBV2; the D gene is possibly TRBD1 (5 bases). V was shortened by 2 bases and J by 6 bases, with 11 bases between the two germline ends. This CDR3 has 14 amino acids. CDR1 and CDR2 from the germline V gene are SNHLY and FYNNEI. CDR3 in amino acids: CASSESGRGQPQHF. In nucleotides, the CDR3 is TGTGCCAGCAGTGAATCGGGGAGGGGTCAGCCCCAGCATTTT.

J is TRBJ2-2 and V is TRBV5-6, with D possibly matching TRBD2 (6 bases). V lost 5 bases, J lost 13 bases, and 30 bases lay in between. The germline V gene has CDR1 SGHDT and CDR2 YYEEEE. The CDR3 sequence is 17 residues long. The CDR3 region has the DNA TGTGCCAGCAGTCCTACTCCGGGACTCTTTGTGGGGGGTTCGCTGTTTTTT. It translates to CASSPTPGLFVGGSLFF.

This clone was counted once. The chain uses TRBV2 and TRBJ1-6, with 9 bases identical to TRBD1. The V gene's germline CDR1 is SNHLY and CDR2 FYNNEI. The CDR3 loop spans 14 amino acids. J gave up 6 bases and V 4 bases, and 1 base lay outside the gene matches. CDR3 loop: CASSGQGGNSPLHF. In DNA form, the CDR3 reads TGTGCCAGCAGTGGACAGGGGGGTAATTCACCCCTCCACTTT.

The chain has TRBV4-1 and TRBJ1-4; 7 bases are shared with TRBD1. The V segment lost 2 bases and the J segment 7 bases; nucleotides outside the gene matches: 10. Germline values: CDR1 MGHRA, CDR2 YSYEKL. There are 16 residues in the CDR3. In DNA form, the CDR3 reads TGCGCCAGCAGCCAAAGTGGTGCTGGGACAGTTGAAAAACTGTTTTTT. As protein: CASSQSGAGTVEKLFF.

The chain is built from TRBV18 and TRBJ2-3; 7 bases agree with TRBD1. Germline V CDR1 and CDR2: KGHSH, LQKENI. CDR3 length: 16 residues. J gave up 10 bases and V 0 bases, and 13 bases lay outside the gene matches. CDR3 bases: TGTGCCAGCTCACCACCCCAGGGACAGCCCGTGAATCCGCAGTATTTT. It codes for CASSPPQGQPVNPQYF.

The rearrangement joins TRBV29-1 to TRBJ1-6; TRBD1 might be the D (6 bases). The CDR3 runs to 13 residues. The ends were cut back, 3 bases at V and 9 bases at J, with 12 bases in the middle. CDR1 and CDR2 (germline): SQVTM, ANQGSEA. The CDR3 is CSVEEQGGSPLHF. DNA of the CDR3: TGCAGCGTTGAGGAACAGGGCGGTTCACCCCTCCACTTT.

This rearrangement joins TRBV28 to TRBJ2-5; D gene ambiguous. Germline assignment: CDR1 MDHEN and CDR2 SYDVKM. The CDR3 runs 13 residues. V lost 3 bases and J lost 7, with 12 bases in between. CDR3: CASSFASPGTQYF. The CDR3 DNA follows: TGTGCCAGCAGTTTTGCCTCCCCAGGGACCCAGTACTTC.

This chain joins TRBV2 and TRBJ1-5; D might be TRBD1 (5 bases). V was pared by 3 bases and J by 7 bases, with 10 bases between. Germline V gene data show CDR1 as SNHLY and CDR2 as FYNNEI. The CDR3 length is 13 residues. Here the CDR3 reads CASSDGAKQPQHF. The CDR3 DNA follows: TGTGCCAGCAGTGATGGGGCGAAACAGCCCCAGCATTTT.

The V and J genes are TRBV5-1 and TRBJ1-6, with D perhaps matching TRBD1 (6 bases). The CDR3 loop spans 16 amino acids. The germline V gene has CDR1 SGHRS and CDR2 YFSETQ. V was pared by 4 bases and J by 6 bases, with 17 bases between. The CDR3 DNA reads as TGCGCCAGCAGCATTGGGGCGACAGGTGGTAATTCACCCCTCCACTTT. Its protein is CASSIGATGGNSPLHF.

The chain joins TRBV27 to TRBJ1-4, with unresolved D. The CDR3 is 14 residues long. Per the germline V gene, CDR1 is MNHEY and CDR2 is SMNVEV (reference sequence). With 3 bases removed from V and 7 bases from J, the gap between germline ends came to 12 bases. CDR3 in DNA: TGTGCCAGCAGTTTGTCCTGGGGAGGTGAAAAACTGTTTTTT. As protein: CASSLSWGGEKLFF.

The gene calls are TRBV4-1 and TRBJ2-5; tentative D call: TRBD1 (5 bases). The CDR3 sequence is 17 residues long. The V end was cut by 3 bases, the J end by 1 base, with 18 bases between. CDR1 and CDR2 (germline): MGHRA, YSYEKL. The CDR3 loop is CASSQGWDRQLQETQYF. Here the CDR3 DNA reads TGCGCCAGCAGCCAGGGTTGGGATCGACAGCTCCAAGAGACCCAGTACTTC.

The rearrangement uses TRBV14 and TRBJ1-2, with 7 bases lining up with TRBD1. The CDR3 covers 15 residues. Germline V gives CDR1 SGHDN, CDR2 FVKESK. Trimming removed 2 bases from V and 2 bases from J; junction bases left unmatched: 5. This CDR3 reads CASSQTAGGNYGYTF. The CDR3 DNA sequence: TGTGCCAGCAGCCAAACAGCAGGGGGAAACTATGGCTACACCTTC.

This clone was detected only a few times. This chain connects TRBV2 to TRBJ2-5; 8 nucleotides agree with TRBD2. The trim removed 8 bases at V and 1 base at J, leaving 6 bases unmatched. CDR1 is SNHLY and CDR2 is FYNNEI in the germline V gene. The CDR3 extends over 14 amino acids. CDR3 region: CASCKTSAQETQYF. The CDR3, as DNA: TGTGCCAGCTGTAAGACTAGCGCCCAAGAGACCCAGTACTTC.

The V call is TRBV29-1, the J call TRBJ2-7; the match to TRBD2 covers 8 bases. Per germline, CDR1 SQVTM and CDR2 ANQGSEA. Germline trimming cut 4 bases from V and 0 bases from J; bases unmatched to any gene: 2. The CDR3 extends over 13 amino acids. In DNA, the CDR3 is TGCAGCGTTGCGGGAGGGGGCTCCTACGAGCAGTACTTC. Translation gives CSVAGGGSYEQYF.

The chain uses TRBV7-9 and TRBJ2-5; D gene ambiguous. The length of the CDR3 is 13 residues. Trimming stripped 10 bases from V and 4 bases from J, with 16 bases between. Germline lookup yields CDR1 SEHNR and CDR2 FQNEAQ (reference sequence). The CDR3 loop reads CATSARPGETQYF. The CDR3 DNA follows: TGTGCCACCTCAGCTCGCCCGGGAGAGACCCAGTACTTC.

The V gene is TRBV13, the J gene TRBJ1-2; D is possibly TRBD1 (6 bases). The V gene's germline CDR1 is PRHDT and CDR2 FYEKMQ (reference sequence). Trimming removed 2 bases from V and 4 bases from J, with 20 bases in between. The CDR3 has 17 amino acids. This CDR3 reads CASSLTLGTGQLYGYTF. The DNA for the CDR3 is TGTGCCAGCAGCTTAACGCTGGGGACCGGACAGCTCTATGGCTACACCTTC.

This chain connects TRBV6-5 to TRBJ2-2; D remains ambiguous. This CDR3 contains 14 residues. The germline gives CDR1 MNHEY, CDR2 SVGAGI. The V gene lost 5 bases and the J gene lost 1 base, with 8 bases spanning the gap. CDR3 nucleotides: TGTGCCAGCAGTAAGACTTTGAACACCGGGGAGCTGTTTTTT. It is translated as CASSKTLNTGELFF.

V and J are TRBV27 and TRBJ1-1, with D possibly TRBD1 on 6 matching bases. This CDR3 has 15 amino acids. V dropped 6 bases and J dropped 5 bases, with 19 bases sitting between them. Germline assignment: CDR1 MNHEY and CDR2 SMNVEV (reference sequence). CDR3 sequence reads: CASRDRGGAGTEAFF. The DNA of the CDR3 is TGTGCCAGCAGGGACCGGGGGGGGGCGGGAACTGAAGCTTTCTTT.

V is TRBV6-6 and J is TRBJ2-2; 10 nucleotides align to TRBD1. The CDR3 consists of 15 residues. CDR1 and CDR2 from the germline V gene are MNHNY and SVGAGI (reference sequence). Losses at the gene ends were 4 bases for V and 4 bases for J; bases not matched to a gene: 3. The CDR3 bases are TGTGCCAGCAGTTTCCGGGACAGGGGCACCGGGGAGCTGTTTTTT. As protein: CASSFRDRGTGELFF.

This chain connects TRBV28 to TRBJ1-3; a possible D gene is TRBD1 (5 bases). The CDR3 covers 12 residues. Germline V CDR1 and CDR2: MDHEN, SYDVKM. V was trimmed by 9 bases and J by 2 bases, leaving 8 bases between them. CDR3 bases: TGTGCCAGTGACAGCCCTGGAAACACCATATATTTT. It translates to CASDSPGNTIYF.

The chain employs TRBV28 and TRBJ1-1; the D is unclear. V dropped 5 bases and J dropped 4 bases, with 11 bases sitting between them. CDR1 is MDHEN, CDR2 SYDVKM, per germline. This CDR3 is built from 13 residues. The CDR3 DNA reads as TGTGCCAGCAGTGGTCCAGTTTCCACTGAAGCTTTCTTT. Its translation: CASSGPVSTEAFF.

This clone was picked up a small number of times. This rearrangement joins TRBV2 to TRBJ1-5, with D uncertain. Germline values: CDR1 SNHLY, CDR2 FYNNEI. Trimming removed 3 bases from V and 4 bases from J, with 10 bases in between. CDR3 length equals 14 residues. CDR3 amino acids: CASSDVQLNQPQHF. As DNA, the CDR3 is TGTGCCAGCAGTGATGTACAGTTAAATCAGCCCCAGCATTTT.

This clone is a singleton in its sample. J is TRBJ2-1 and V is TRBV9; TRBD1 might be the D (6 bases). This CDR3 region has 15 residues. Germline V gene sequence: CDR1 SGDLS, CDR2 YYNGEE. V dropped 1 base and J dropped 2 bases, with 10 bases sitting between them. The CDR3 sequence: CASSVWSGAYNEQFF. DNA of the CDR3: TGTGCCAGCAGCGTATGGTCAGGGGCCTACAATGAGCAGTTCTTC.

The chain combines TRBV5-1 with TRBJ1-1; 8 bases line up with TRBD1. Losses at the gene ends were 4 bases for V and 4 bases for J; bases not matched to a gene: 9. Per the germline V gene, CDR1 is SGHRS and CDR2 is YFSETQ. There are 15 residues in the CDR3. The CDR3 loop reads CASSLAGQVGTEAFF. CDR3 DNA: TGCGCCAGCAGCCTGGCGGGACAGGTGGGCACTGAAGCTTTCTTT.

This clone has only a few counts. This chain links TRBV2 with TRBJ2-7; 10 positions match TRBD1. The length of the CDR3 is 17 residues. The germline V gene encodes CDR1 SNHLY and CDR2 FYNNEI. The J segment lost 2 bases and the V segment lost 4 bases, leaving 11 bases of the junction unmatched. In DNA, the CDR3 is TGTGCCAGCAGTGGGAGCCCCGGGACAGGGGACACCTACGAGCAGTACTTC. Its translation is CASSGSPGTGDTYEQYF.